This entry describes one T cell receptor beta chain. The antigen is unknown. Generated by immunoSEQ multiplex PCR, the TCRdb table keeps only in-frame clones and is missing some. The profile covers fewer than 120,000 clones, with around 90% appearing a single time and roughly 2.5% taken by the ten largest. The sample comes from a study of T cell responses to AZD1222 COVID-19 vaccine. CDR1 and CDR2 (germline): SNHLY, FYNNEI. The V end was cut by 6 bases, the J end by 4 bases, with 12 bases between. The CDR3 is made up of 14 amino acids. Notes on the study in general: The study sampled repertoires only after the peak T cell response.

The specimen was peripheral blood, collected 28 days after the second AZD1222 dose. The clonotype comes from an adult who received the AZD1222 COVID-19 vaccine. The chain is built from TRBV2 and TRBJ1-4, with D maybe TRBD1 (6 bases). The CDR3 loop is CASRGGQGNEKLFF. The CDR3 DNA sequence: TGTGCCAGCAGGGGGGGGCAGGGTAATGAAAAACTGTTTTTT. Together with reference TRBV2 and TRBJ1-4, the CDR3 gives the full variable domain: EPEVTQTPSHQVTQMGQEVILRCVPISNHLYFYWYRQILGQKVEFLVSFYNNEISEKSEIFDDQFSVERPDGSNFTLKIRSTKLEDSAMYFCASRGGQGNEKLFFGSGTQLSVL.